The sequence of this T cell receptor (beta chain) was determined in a study of shared clonotypes between healthy human individuals. Broader study findings: Sharing across four donors was highest in naive CD4 (around 5%) and lowest in memory CD8 (roughly 0.4%).

It was across several immunoSEQ plates that each subset's genomic DNA was evenly split. TCRdb's copy holds only in-frame clones and misses some; the assay was immunoSEQ multiplex PCR. The sample gives 550,000 to 800,000 clones, around 91% of which show up once; 34% is in the top ten. Germline CDR1 is SEHNR and CDR2 is FQNEAQ (reference sequence). The CDR3 has 13 residues. Trimming removed 0 bases from V and 0 bases from J, with 3 bases in between. In the case of this clone: The antigen remains undetermined. Other DNA sequences in the sample encode the same CDR3.

The clonotype was recovered from a man aged 18 to 30 in good health. Some clones in this sample may be carry-over from other donors' samples. Sequencing was carried out using memory CD8+ T cells from PBMCs. The subset is: CD45RO+ cells pooled with CCR7-negative TemRA cells. This rearrangement joins TRBV7-9 to TRBJ2-7; D ambiguous. DNA for the CDR3: TGTGCCAGCAGCTTAGCAGCCTCCTACGAGCAGTACTTC. It specifies CASSLAASYEQYF.